Below, 13 T cell receptor beta chains from the same sample are listed, as sequenced in a study of persistence of HIV-infected CD4 T cells. This nonspecific control used anti-CD3/anti-CD28 bead stimulation of CD4+ T cells. Sorting of responding CD4+ T cells relied on upregulated CD40 ligand together with CD69. These receptors' targets are unknown. This was the immunoSEQ version 4 assay in survey mode. Sequencing used immunoSEQ multiplex PCR; TCRdb keeps in-frame clones, though not all of them. Altogether 40,000 or so clones are present, roughly 90% being singletons, with the ten largest covering over 1%. The sequencing here drew on CD4+ T cells sorted from PBMCs after approximately 19-hour stimulation, taken from a patient who received antiretroviral therapy. These receptors all come from an adult man with HIV who was CMV-seropositive.

V and J are TRBV6-5 and TRBJ1-1; D perhaps matches TRBD1 (6 bases). V was shortened by 10 bases and J by 0 bases, with 12 bases between the two germline ends. Germline CDR1 is MNHEY and CDR2 is SVGAGI. There are 13 residues in the CDR3. DNA of the CDR3: TGTGCCACGAACAGGGTGATGAACACTGAAGCTTTCTTT. Its translation is CATNRVMNTEAFF.

The DNA for the CDR3 is TGTGCCAGCTCACCGGATCAGGTGAGCTCCTACAATGAGCAGTTCTTC. Its protein product is CASSPDQVSSYNEQFF. The genes are TRBV18 and TRBJ2-1, with unresolved D. The ends were cut back, 3 bases at V and 0 bases at J, with 12 bases in the middle. This CDR3 is 16 amino acids long. Germline V lookup: CDR1 KGHSH, CDR2 LQKENI.

The chain is built from TRBV28 and TRBJ1-2, with a tentative D call TRBD1 (6 bases). In germline, CDR1 is MDHEN, CDR2 SYDVKM. The V end was cut by 3 bases, the J end by 6 bases, with 11 bases between. The CDR3 extends over 13 amino acids. CDR3 protein: CASSFRGKNGYTF. CDR3 nucleotides: TGTGCCAGCAGTTTTAGGGGGAAGAATGGCTACACCTTC.

The chain combines TRBV10-2 with TRBJ1-5; the D gene is possibly TRBD1 (6 bases). Germline CDR1 is WSHSY and CDR2 is SAAADI. This CDR3 has 15 residues. V lost 7 bases and J 9 bases, leaving 22 bases between the germline ends. The CDR3 protein is CASMTGGQVGGPQHF. CDR3 DNA sequence: TGCGCCAGCATGACTGGGGGGCAGGTTGGGGGGCCCCAGCATTTT.

The gene calls are TRBV6-5 and TRBJ2-6; D is ambiguous. Germline loops: CDR1 MNHEY, CDR2 SVGAGI. The CDR3 sequence is 16 residues long. V was shortened by 0 bases and J by 0 bases, with 6 bases between the two germline ends. Here the CDR3 reads CASSYSTGSGANVLTF. The CDR3 nucleotides are TGTGCCAGCAGTTACTCGACCGGCTCTGGGGCCAACGTCCTGACTTTC.

The chain links TRBV19 to TRBJ1-5; unclear D gene. The CDR3 spans 15 residues. Germline loops: CDR1 LNHDA, CDR2 SQIVND (reference sequence). V lost 1 base, J lost 0 bases, and 7 bases lay in between. Written as DNA, the CDR3 is TGTGCCAGTAGTATAGCTAAGTATAGCAATCAGCCCCAGCATTTT. Amino acids: CASSIAKYSNQPQHF.

The chain couples TRBV28 to TRBJ2-3, with D tentatively TRBD1 or TRBD2 (5 bases each). Germline CDR1 reads MDHEN; CDR2 reads SYDVKM. The V and J ends lost 5 bases and 7 bases respectively, with 16 bases between them. CDR3 length: 14 amino acids. CDR3 protein: CASSGSVGVYTQYF. DNA for the CDR3: TGTGCCAGCAGTGGGTCAGTGGGGGTATATACGCAGTATTTT. Drawing the rest from reference TRBV28 and TRBJ2-3, the complete variable domain is DVKVTQSSRYLVKRTGEKVFLECVQDMDHENMFWYRQDPGLGLRLIYFSYDVKMKEKGDIPEGYSVSREKKERFSLILESASTNQTSMYLCASSGSVGVYTQYFGPGTRLTVL.

The CDR3 nucleotides read TGTGCCAGCGCTAGGGCCGGGGGAGTCGGCACTGAAGCTTTCTTT. Translating gives CASARAGGVGTEAFF. The chain combines TRBV2 with TRBJ1-1; a possible D gene is TRBD1 (5 bases). CDR3 size: 15 residues. V was trimmed by 8 bases and J by 4 bases, leaving 20 bases between them. The V gene's germline CDR1 is SNHLY and CDR2 FYNNEI. The full variable domain, in which reference TRBV2 and TRBJ1-1 provide the parts outside the CDR3, is EPEVTQTPSHQVTQMGQEVILRCVPISNHLYFYWYRQILGQKVEFLVSFYNNEISEKSEIFDDQFSVERPDGSNFTLKIRSTKLEDSAMYFCASARAGGVGTEAFFGQGTRLTVV.

The chain links TRBV12-3 or TRBV12-4 to TRBJ1-2, with D possibly being TRBD1 (5 bases). V lost 1 base and J lost 4, with 7 bases in between. The CDR3 has 13 residues. CDR3 sequence: CASSLGQGYGYTF. The CDR3 nucleotides read TGTGCCAGCAGTTTAGGGCAGGGCTATGGCTACACCTTC.

CDR3 nucleotide sequence: TGTGCCAGCAGTCCCAGCGGGGGGCTTCTACACAATGAGCAGTTCTTC. Translated: CASSPSGGLLHNEQFF. The chain employs TRBV6-6 and TRBJ2-1; 9 bases are a match to TRBD2. The J segment lost 5 bases and the V segment lost 5 bases, leaving 10 bases of the junction unmatched. CDR1 and CDR2 (germline): MNHNY, SVGAGI (reference sequence). The CDR3 is made up of 16 amino acids.

The gene calls are TRBV18 and TRBJ2-3; D not resolved. CDR1 and CDR2 from the germline V gene are KGHSH and LQKENI. There are 13 residues in the CDR3. Trimming removed 6 bases from V and 4 bases from J, with 11 bases in between. CDR3 region: CASSPRTSDTQYF. The CDR3 DNA sequence: TGTGCCAGCTCTCCTAGGACCTCAGATACGCAGTATTTT.

V and J are TRBV19 and TRBJ2-1; tentatively, D is TRBD1 (5 bases). The ends were cut back, 7 bases at V and 0 bases at J, with 10 bases in the middle. The germline V gene encodes CDR1 LNHDA and CDR2 SQIVND (reference sequence). CDR3 length equals 14 residues. CDR3 DNA sequence: TGTGCCAGTAATAGGGGAACCTCCTACAATGAGCAGTTCTTC. Protein: CASNRGTSYNEQFF.

The chain couples TRBV10-3 to TRBJ1-5; no definite D call. Germline V lookup: CDR1 ENHRY, CDR2 SYGVKD. There are 14 residues in the CDR3. V shed 3 bases and J shed 6 bases, with 12 bases lying between them. The CDR3 reads CAISDMGGGQPQHF. CDR3 nucleotides: TGTGCCATCAGTGATATGGGAGGCGGTCAGCCCCAGCATTTT.